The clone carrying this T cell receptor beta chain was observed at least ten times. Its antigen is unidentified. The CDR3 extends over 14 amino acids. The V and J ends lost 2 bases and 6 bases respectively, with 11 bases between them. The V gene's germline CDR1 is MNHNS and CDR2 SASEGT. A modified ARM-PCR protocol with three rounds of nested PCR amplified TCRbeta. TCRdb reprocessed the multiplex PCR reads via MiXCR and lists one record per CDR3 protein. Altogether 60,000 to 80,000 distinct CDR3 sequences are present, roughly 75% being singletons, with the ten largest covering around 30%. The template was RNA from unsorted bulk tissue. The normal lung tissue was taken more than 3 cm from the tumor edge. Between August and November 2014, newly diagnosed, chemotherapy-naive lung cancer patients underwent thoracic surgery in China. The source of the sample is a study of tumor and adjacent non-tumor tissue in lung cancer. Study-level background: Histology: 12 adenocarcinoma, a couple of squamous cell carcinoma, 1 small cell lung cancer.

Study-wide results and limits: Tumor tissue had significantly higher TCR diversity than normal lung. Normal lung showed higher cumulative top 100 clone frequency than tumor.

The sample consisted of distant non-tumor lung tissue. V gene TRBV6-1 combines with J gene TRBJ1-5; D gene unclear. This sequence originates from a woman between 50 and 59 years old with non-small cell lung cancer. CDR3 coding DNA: TGTGCCAGCAGTGAATTACTTGCGGGTCAGCCCCAGCATTTT. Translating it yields CASSELLAGQPQHF.